This T cell receptor (beta chain) was sequenced for a study of graft-versus-host responses after intestinal transplantation. As to this clone: Its antigen remains unknown.

Here immunoSEQ multiplex PCR was the method, and the copy in TCRdb shows in-frame clones only, minus some. The table lists 85,000 to 100,000 clones, roughly 91% of them singletons. Germline V lookup: CDR1 LNHDA, CDR2 SQIVND (reference sequence). Trimming left V 7 bases short and J 4 bases short, with 7 bases between. The length of the CDR3 is 11 residues. This specimen was unstimulated CD8+ T cells sorted from spleen or lymph node cells, taken before intestinal transplant. This chain connects TRBV19 to TRBJ1-2; no clear D gene. The origin of this receptor is a human donor who received an intestinal transplant. Here the CDR3 reads CASTNSYGYTF. CDR3 DNA sequence: TGTGCCAGTACTAACAGCTATGGCTACACCTTC.